This T cell receptor (beta chain) is from a study of CD8+CD57+ T cells in acquired aplastic anemia. V was cut by 2 bases and J by 5 bases, with 9 bases left in between. CDR3 size: 14 residues. The germline V gene has CDR1 ENHRY and CDR2 SYGVKD. The template for TCR beta VDJ and CDR3 sequence profiling was genomic DNA. Each CDR3 protein is one row after TCRdb ran MiXCR on the reads. This table has some 180,000 distinct CDR3 sequences, approximately 49% appearing once. The TCR was taken from a human donor in good health. V is TRBV10-3 and J is TRBJ1-4; perhaps TRBD1 as D (6 bases). Sequencing was done on a sample of sorted CD4+, CD8+, or CD8+CD57+ T cells (not recorded which) from PBMCs. CDR3 coding DNA: TGTGCCATCAGTGAGCGGACAGAGAATGAAAAACTGTTTTTT. Amino acids: CAISERTENEKLFF.